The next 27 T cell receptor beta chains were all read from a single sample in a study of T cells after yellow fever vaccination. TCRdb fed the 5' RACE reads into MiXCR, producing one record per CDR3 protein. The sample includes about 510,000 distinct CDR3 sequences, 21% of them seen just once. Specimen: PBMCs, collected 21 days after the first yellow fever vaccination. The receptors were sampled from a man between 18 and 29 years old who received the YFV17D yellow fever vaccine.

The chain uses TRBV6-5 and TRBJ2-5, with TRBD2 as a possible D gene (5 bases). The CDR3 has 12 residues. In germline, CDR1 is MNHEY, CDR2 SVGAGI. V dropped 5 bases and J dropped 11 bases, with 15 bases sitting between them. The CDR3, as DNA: TGTGCCAGCAGTCGACTACCGGCACTTCAGTACTTC. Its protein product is CASSRLPALQYF.

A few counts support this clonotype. The CDR3 DNA sequence: TGTGCCAGCAGCTTAATGAGCCAAGAGACCCAGTACTTC. Its protein is CASSLMSQETQYF. This chain connects TRBV5-6 to TRBJ2-5; D unresolved. Germline V gene lookup returns CDR1 SGHDT and CDR2 YYEEEE. Trimming pared 2 bases from V and 1 base from J, leaving 6 bases between. The CDR3 extends over 13 amino acids. The full variable domain, rest sourced from reference TRBV5-6 and TRBJ2-5, is DAGVTQSPTHLIKTRGQQVTLRCSPKSGHDTVSWYQQALGQGPQFIFQYYEEEERQRGNFPDRFSGHQFPNYSSELNVNALLLGDSALYLCASSLMSQETQYFGPGTRLLVL.

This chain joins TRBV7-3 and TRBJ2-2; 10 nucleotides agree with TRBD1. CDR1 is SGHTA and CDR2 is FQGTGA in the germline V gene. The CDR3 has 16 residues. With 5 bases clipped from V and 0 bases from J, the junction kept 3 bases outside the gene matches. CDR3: CASSPDRGTNTGELFF. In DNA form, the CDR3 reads TGTGCCAGCAGCCCGGACAGGGGGACGAACACCGGGGAGCTGTTTTTT.

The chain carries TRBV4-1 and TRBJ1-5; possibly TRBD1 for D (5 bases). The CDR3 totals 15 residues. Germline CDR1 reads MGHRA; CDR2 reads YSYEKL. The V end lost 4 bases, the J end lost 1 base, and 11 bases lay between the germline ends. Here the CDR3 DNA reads TGCGCCAGCAGCCCCAGGGTCGGAAGCAATCAGCCCCAGCATTTT. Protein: CASSPRVGSNQPQHF.

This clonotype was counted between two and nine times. CDR3 residues: CASSYSAPYEQYF. The CDR3 coding sequence is TGTGCCAGCAGTTATTCTGCCCCCTACGAGCAGTACTTC. The rearrangement joins TRBV6-2 or TRBV6-3 to TRBJ2-7; D is uncertain. This CDR3 has 13 amino acids. The V end lost 3 bases, the J end lost 2 bases, and 8 bases lay between the germline ends. Looked up from germline, CDR1 is MNHEY and CDR2 is SVGEGT.

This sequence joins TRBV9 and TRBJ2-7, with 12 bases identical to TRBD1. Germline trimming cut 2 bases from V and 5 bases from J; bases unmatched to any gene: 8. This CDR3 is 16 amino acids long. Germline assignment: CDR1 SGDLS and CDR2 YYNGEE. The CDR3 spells CASSVSSGTGGDEQYF. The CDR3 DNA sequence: TGTGCCAGCAGCGTCAGCTCAGGGACAGGGGGCGACGAGCAGTACTTC.

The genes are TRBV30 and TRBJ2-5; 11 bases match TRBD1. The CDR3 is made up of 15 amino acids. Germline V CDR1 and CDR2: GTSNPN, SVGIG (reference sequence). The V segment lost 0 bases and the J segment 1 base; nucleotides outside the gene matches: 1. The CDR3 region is CAWSVGTGGQETQYF. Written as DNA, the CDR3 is TGTGCCTGGAGTGTCGGGACAGGGGGCCAAGAGACCCAGTACTTC.

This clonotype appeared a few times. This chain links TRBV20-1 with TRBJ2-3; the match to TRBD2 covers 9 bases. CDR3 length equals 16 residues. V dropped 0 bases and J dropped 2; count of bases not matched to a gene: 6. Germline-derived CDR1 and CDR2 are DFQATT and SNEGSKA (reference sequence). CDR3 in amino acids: CSARDRLAGYTDTQYF. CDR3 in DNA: TGCAGTGCTAGAGATCGCCTAGCGGGATACACAGATACGCAGTATTTT.

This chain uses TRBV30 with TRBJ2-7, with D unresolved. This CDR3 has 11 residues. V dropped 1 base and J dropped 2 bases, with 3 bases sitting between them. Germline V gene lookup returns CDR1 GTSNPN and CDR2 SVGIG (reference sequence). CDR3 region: CAWSAAYEQYF. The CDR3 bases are TGTGCCTGGAGTGCCGCCTACGAGCAGTACTTC. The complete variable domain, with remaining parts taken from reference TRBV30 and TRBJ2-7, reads SQTIHQWPATLVQPVGSPLSLECTVEGTSNPNLYWYRQAAGRGLQLLFYSVGIGQISSEVPQNLSASRPQDRQFILSSKKLLLSDSGFYLCAWSAAYEQYFGPGTRLTVT.

This CDR3 reads CASGAGLAGTFSTDTQYF. The DNA for the CDR3 is TGCGCCAGCGGCGCGGGGCTAGCGGGGACCTTTAGCACAGATACGCAGTATTTT. This chain uses TRBV5-1 with TRBJ2-3, with 9 bases that match TRBD2. The ends lost 7 bases at V and 0 bases at J; junction bases unmatched: 15. CDR3 length: 18 amino acids. Looked up from germline, CDR1 is SGHRS and CDR2 is YFSETQ. Full variable domain (outside the CDR3, taken from reference TRBV5-1 and TRBJ2-3): KAGVTQTPRYLIKTRGQQVTLSCSPISGHRSVSWYQQTPGQGLQFLFEYFSETQRNKGNFPGRFSGRQFSNSRSEMNVSTLELGDSALYLCASGAGLAGTFSTDTQYFGPGTRLTVL.

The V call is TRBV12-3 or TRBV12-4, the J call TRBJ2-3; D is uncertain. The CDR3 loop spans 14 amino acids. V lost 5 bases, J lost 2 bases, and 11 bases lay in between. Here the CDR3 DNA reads TGTGCCAGCAGTCCTCTAGGACCCACAGATACGCAGTATTTT. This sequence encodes CASSPLGPTDTQYF.

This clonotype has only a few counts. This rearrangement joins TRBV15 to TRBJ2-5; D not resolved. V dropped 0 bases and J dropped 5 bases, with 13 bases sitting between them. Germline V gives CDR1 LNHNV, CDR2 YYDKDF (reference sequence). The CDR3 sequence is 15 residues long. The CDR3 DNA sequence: TGTGCCACCAGCAGAGATAAGTCAGGAGAGGAGACCCAGTACTTC. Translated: CATSRDKSGEETQYF.

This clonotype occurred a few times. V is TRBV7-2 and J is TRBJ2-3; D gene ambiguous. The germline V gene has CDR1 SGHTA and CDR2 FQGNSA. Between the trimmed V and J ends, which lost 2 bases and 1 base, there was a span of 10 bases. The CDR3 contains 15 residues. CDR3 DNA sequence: TGTGCCAGCAGCTTACTGCGGAGAGGCACAGATACGCAGTATTTT. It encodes CASSLLRRGTDTQYF.

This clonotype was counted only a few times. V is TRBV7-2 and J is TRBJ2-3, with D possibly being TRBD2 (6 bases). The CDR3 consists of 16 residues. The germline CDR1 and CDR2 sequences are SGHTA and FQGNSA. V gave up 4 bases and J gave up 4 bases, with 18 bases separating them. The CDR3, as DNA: TGTGCCAGCAGCTCCCAAGGATCGGGGGAGCCAGATACGCAGTATTTT. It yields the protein CASSSQGSGEPDTQYF.

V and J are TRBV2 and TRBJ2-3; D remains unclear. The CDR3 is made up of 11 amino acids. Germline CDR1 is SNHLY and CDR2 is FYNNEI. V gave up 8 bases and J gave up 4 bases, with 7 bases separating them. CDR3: CASRPSDTQYF. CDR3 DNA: TGTGCCAGCCGTCCATCAGATACGCAGTATTTT.

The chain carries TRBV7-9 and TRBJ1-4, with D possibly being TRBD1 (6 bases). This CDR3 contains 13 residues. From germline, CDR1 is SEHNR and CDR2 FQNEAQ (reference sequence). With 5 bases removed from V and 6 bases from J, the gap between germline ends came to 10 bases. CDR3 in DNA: TGTGCCAGCAGCCAGGACAGCTATGAAAAACTGTTTTTT. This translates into CASSQDSYEKLFF.

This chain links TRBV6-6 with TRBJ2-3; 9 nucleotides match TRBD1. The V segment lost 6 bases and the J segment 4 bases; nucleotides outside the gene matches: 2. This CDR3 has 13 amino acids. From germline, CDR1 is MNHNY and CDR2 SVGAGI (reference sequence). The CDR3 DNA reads TGTGCCAGCAGACGACAGGGGGCAGATACGCAGTATTTT. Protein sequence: CASRRQGADTQYF.

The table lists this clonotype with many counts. The CDR3 sequence: CSVYPLGQGYGYTF. The CDR3 DNA is TGCAGCGTTTACCCTCTAGGACAGGGGTATGGCTACACCTTC. This sequence joins TRBV29-1 and TRBJ1-2; 9 bases line up with TRBD1. The CDR3 runs 14 residues. V lost 5 bases to trimming and J lost 5 bases; unmatched junction nucleotides: 9. Germline-derived CDR1 and CDR2 are SQVTM and ANQGSEA.

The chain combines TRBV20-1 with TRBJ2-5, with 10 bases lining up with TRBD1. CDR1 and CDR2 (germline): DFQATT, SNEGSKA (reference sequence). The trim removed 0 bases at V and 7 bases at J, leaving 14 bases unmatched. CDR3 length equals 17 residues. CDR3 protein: CSARDVLETGGKVTQYF. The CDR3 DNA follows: TGCAGTGCTAGAGATGTGCTGGAGACAGGGGGCAAGGTGACCCAGTACTTC.

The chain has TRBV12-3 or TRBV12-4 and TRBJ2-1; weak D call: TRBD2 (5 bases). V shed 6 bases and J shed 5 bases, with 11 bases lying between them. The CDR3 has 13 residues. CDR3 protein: CASRGGPNNEQFF. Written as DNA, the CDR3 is TGTGCCAGCAGAGGAGGCCCTAACAATGAGCAGTTCTTC.

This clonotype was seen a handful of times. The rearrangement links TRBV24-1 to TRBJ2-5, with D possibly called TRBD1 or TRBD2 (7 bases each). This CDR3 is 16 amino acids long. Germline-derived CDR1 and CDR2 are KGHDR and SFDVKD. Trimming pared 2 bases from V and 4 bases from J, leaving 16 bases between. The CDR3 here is CATSDYAAGGAETQYF. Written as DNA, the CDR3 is TGTGCCACCAGTGATTATGCGGCAGGGGGGGCAGAGACCCAGTACTTC.

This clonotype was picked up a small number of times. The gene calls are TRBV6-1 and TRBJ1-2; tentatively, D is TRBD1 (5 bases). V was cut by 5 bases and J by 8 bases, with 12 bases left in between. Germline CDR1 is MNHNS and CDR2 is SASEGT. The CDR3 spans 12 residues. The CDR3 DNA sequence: TGTGCCAGCAGTTTGACAGCGACAGGCTACACCTTC. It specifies CASSLTATGYTF.

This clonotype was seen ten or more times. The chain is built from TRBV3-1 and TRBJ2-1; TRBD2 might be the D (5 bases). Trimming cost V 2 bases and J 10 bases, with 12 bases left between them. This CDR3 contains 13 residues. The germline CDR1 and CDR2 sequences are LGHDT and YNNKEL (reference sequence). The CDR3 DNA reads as TGTGCCAGCAGCCAATTCCTGGGAGTCGAGCAGTTCTTC. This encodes CASSQFLGVEQFF.

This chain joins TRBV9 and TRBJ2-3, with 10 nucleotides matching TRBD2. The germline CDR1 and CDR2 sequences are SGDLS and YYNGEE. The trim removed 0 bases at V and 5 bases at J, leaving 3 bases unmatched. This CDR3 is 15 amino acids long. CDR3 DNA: TGTGCCAGCAGCGTAGGAGCGGGGGGGCGAGATACGCAGTATTTT. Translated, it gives CASSVGAGGRDTQYF.

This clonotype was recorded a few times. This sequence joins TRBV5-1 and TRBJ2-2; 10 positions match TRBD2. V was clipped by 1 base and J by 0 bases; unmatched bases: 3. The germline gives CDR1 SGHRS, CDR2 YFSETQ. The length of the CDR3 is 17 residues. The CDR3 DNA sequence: TGCGCCAGCAGCTTGATCAGCGGGGGGGCGAACACCGGGGAGCTGTTTTTT. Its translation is CASSLISGGANTGELFF.

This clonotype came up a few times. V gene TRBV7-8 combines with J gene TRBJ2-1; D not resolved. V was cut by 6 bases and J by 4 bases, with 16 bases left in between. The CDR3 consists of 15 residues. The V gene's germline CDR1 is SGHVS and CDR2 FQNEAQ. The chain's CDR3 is CASRMSRQVYNEQFF. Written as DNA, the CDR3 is TGTGCCAGCAGGATGTCACGGCAGGTATACAATGAGCAGTTCTTC.

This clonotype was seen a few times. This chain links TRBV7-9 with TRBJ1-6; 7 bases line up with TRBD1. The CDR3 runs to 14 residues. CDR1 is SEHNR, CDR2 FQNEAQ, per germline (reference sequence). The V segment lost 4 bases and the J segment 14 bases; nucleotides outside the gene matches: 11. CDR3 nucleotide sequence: TGTGCCAGCAGCTGGCTACCGGGACAGCCAGCCCTCCACTTT. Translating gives CASSWLPGQPALHF.